The next 26 T cell receptor beta chains were all read from a single sample in a study of identical twins. TCRdb processed the 5' RACE reads anew with MiXCR; each CDR3 protein has one entry. The top ten clones hold around 3.1% of a sample with roughly 570,000 distinct CDR3 sequences, 9.6% of them seen once. This same sample was also part of a study on yellow fever vaccine responses in identical twins.

Sequenced sample: PBMCs. These receptor sequences come from a woman younger than 30 in good health.

Many counts were recorded for this clonotype. J is TRBJ1-5 and V is TRBV29-1; tentative D call: TRBD1 (5 bases). The V gene's germline CDR1 is SQVTM and CDR2 ANQGSEA. V gave up 5 bases and J gave up 4 bases, with 12 bases separating them. This CDR3 comprises 13 residues. The DNA of the CDR3 is TGCAGCGTTTCTGAAGGGGCTAATCAGCCCCAGCATTTT. It translates to CSVSEGANQPQHF.

This clonotype was seen only a few times. The V gene is TRBV6-2 or TRBV6-3, the J gene TRBJ2-5; tentative D call: TRBD2 (6 bases). Trimming took 2 bases from V and 2 from J, leaving 9 bases between them. The CDR3 runs 14 residues. CDR1 is MNHEY, CDR2 SVGEGT, per germline. The CDR3: CASSYRDLQETQYF. CDR3 DNA sequence: TGTGCCAGCAGTTACCGGGACTTACAAGAGACCCAGTACTTC.

This clonotype appeared a few times. The chain links TRBV5-4 to TRBJ2-7, with a possible D match to TRBD2 (6 bases). Germline V gene lookup returns CDR1 SGHNT and CDR2 YYREEE (reference sequence). The CDR3 covers 13 residues. V was pared by 5 bases and J by 3 bases, with 12 bases between. CDR3 protein: CASRHNGGYEQYF. CDR3 in DNA: TGTGCCAGCAGGCATAACGGGGGCTACGAGCAGTACTTC.

V and J are TRBV3-1 and TRBJ2-2, with TRBD1 matching over 7 bases. Germline-derived CDR1 and CDR2 are LGHDT and YNNKEL (reference sequence). The CDR3 spans 14 residues. With 4 bases clipped from V and 7 bases from J, the junction kept 6 bases outside the gene matches. The CDR3 loop is CASSRGQQLGELFF. The CDR3 DNA reads TGTGCCAGCAGCCGGGGACAGCAGCTCGGGGAGCTGTTTTTT.

This clonotype has more than one count but fewer than ten. The rearrangement links TRBV11-1 to TRBJ2-1; 9 positions agree with TRBD2. The V gene end was trimmed by 6 bases and the J gene end by 7 bases; junction bases not matched to a gene: 13. The V gene's germline CDR1 is SGHAT and CDR2 FQDESV (reference sequence). The CDR3 consists of 16 residues. CDR3 nucleotide sequence: TGTGCCAGCAGTCGTTTAAGCGGGAGGAGGTTGAATGAGCAGTTCTTC. Translating it yields CASSRLSGRRLNEQFF.

The rearrangement joins TRBV7-2 to TRBJ1-1, with 8 bases that match TRBD1. There are 15 residues in the CDR3. Germline loops: CDR1 SGHTA, CDR2 FQGNSA. The ends lost 5 bases at V and 0 bases at J; junction bases unmatched: 5. The CDR3 bases are TGTGCCAGCAGCCCGCGGACAGGGATGAACACTGAAGCTTTCTTT. It encodes CASSPRTGMNTEAFF.

This clonotype has a handful of counts. V and J are TRBV25-1 and TRBJ2-3; D tentatively fits TRBD1 or TRBD2 (5 bases each). V gave up 0 bases and J gave up 2 bases, with 15 bases separating them. The CDR3 is 17 amino acids. CDR1 MGHDK and CDR2 SYGVNS come from the germline V gene. The DNA for the CDR3 is TGTGCCAGCAGTGAATATGGGCGGGCAGGGTACACAGATACGCAGTATTTT. Amino acid sequence: CASSEYGRAGYTDTQYF.

This clonotype was recorded a few times. V is TRBV5-1 and J is TRBJ2-7, with 9 bases matching TRBD2. The length of the CDR3 is 14 residues. The ends lost 4 bases at V and 6 bases at J; junction bases unmatched: 8. CDR1 is SGHRS and CDR2 is YFSETQ in the germline V gene. CDR3 in DNA: TGCGCCAGCAGCGGAACGGGACTAGCAAGCGAGCAGTACTTC. Protein product: CASSGTGLASEQYF.

This clonotype was recorded at least ten times. The chain recombines TRBV29-1 with TRBJ2-2; tentative D call: TRBD2 (6 bases). CDR3 length: 15 residues. Germline V gives CDR1 SQVTM, CDR2 ANQGSEA. V lost 3 bases, J lost 1 base, and 12 bases lay in between. CDR3 sequence reads: CSVEDGGENTGELFF. The DNA for the CDR3 is TGCAGCGTTGAGGACGGAGGGGAGAACACCGGGGAGCTGTTTTTT.

This clonotype was detected a few times. The chain joins TRBV6-2 or TRBV6-3 to TRBJ2-1, with D possibly called TRBD1 or TRBD2 (5 bases each). Germline CDR1 and CDR2: MNHEY and SVGEGT. With 2 bases removed from V and 4 bases from J, the gap between germline ends came to 21 bases. This CDR3 is 18 amino acids long. CDR3 sequence (DNA): TGTGCCAGCAGTTACCCCCAGGGTATCAGCGGCCATTACAATGAGCAGTTCTTC. Translated: CASSYPQGISGHYNEQFF.

This clonotype was seen many times. This chain joins TRBV7-8 and TRBJ2-7; D possibly corresponds to TRBD1 (6 bases). This CDR3 is 16 amino acids long. V lost 0 bases and J 0 bases, leaving 12 bases between the germline ends. Germline values: CDR1 SGHVS, CDR2 FQNEAQ. This chain's CDR3 is CASSLAGATSSYEQYF. The CDR3 DNA reads as TGTGCCAGCAGCTTAGCGGGGGCCACAAGCTCCTACGAGCAGTACTTC. The variable domain in full, completed from reference TRBV7-8 and TRBJ2-7, reads GAGVSQSPRYKVAKRGQDVALRCDPISGHVSLFWYQQALGQGPEFLTYFQNEAQLDKSGLPSDRFFAERPEGSVSTLKIQRTQQEDSAVYLCASSLAGATSSYEQYFGPGTRLTVT.

This sequence joins TRBV11-2 and TRBJ2-1; TRBD2 agrees at 8 bases. The CDR3 is made up of 19 amino acids. The germline V gene has CDR1 SGHAT and CDR2 FQNNGV. V lost 2 bases, J lost 0 bases, and 12 bases stayed unmatched. The CDR3 spells CASSLFLAGKANSYNEQFF. DNA of the CDR3: TGTGCCAGCAGCTTATTCTTAGCGGGGAAAGCCAACTCCTACAATGAGCAGTTCTTC.

This clonotype occurred many times. V and J are TRBV15 and TRBJ1-4; D gene ambiguous. The CDR3 covers 16 residues. Germline V gene lookup returns CDR1 LNHNV and CDR2 YYDKDF (reference sequence). V was trimmed by 2 bases and J by 5 bases, leaving 15 bases between them. In DNA, the CDR3 is TGTGCCACCAGCAGACTACTCGGGAGCATAAATGAAAAACTGTTTTTT. This codes for CATSRLLGSINEKLFF.

In this sample, this clonotype turned up a few times. This chain connects TRBV5-1 to TRBJ2-3; 12 positions agree with TRBD1. V was clipped by 5 bases and J by 6 bases; unmatched bases: 13. The germline V gene encodes CDR1 SGHRS and CDR2 YFSETQ. The CDR3 is 17 residues long. CDR3 nucleotide sequence: TGCGCCAGCAGACCAGACCAGGGACAGGGGGCACGGGATACGCAGTATTTT. It codes for CASRPDQGQGARDTQYF.

This clonotype was recorded a few times. The V call is TRBV29-1, the J call TRBJ2-5, with D possibly matching TRBD1 (5 bases). V lost 3 bases to trimming and J lost 4 bases, with 12 bases between them. This CDR3 is built from 13 residues. Germline CDR1 and CDR2: SQVTM and ANQGSEA. The CDR3 nucleotides read TGCAGCGTTGACCAGGGTTTAGGAGAGACCCAGTACTTC. Translated: CSVDQGLGETQYF.

The CDR3, as DNA: TGTGCCAGCAGTTTATCTCCGGGACACCACTCCTACGAGCAGTACTTC. It codes for CASSLSPGHHSYEQYF. This chain links TRBV27 with TRBJ2-7; maybe TRBD1 (6 bases). This CDR3 is built from 16 residues. CDR1 is MNHEY, CDR2 SMNVEV, per germline (reference sequence). V dropped 0 bases and J dropped 0 bases, with 12 bases sitting between them.

This clonotype was seen at least ten times. The chain uses TRBV7-2 and TRBJ2-7, with 9 bases lining up with TRBD2. This CDR3 spans 14 amino acids. The V and J ends lost 5 bases and 2 bases, in that order; junction bases with no gene match: 4. Per germline, CDR1 SGHTA and CDR2 FQGNSA. CDR3 coding DNA: TGTGCCAGCAGCCCGGGACTAGCCCCCTACGAGCAGTACTTC. Its translation: CASSPGLAPYEQYF.

There are a few counts of this clonotype. V and J are TRBV15 and TRBJ2-6; 10 bases align to TRBD1. CDR1 and CDR2 from the germline V gene are LNHNV and YYDKDF (reference sequence). V shed 1 base, J shed 0 bases, and the junction held 12 bases outside the gene matches. The CDR3 covers 21 residues. CDR3 amino acids: CATSRAADTGTGASGANVLTF. In DNA form, the CDR3 reads TGTGCCACCAGCAGAGCTGCAGACACCGGGACAGGGGCCTCTGGGGCCAACGTCCTGACTTTC.

This clonotype was counted many times. This chain joins TRBV4-3 and TRBJ2-5, with no clear D. Germline V gives CDR1 LGHNA, CDR2 YSLEER. Trimming left V 3 bases short and J 1 base short, with 6 bases between. There are 13 residues in the CDR3. The CDR3 region is CASSHGSQETQYF. CDR3 bases: TGCGCCAGCAGCCACGGCAGCCAAGAGACCCAGTACTTC.

This clonotype was observed many times. Germline is not matched at one junction end, which may reflect a read error. The chain employs TRBV20-1 and TRBJ2-5, with 9 positions matching TRBD2. The CDR3 has 16 residues. Germline-derived CDR1 and CDR2 are DFQATT and SNEGSKA (reference sequence). Written as DNA, the CDR3 is TGCAGTGCTAGAGATTCGAGCGGGGGGTTTAGAGAGGCCCAGTACTTC. It specifies CSARDSSGGFREAQYF.

This clonotype was seen a handful of times. The gene calls are TRBV12-3 or TRBV12-4 and TRBJ2-6; D is uncertain. CDR3 size: 15 residues. V lost 6 bases and J lost 4, with 13 bases in between. The CDR3, as DNA: TGTGCCAGCAGGCTGCTCGGGTTCGGGGCCAACGTCCTGACTTTC. Encoded protein: CASRLLGFGANVLTF.

The chain couples TRBV3-1 to TRBJ2-3; 13 bases line up with TRBD2. V was pared by 6 bases and J by 1 base, with 4 bases of the junction left unmatched. Germline assignment: CDR1 LGHDT and CDR2 YNNKEL (reference sequence). The CDR3 consists of 16 residues. CDR3 amino acids: CASRATSGRGTDTQYF. In nucleotides, the CDR3 is TGTGCCAGCAGAGCTACTAGCGGGAGGGGCACAGATACGCAGTATTTT.

The chain links TRBV20-1 to TRBJ2-7, with a weak D call TRBD2 (6 bases). Trimming shortened V by 5 bases and J by 4 bases, and 15 bases separated the two germline ends. Germline values: CDR1 DFQATT, CDR2 SNEGSKA (reference sequence). The CDR3 has 13 amino acids. CDR3 region: CSAPFGGKYEQYF. The CDR3 region has the DNA TGCAGTGCTCCCTTCGGCGGGAAGTACGAGCAGTACTTC.

This clonotype was seen many times. This rearrangement joins TRBV28 to TRBJ2-2; D may be TRBD2 (6 bases). The CDR3 sequence is 16 residues long. The ends were cut back, 2 bases at V and 0 bases at J, with 10 bases in the middle. CDR1 is MDHEN and CDR2 is SYDVKM in the germline V gene. CDR3 protein: CASSLGGGANTGELFF. CDR3 sequence (DNA): TGTGCCAGCAGTTTAGGGGGAGGAGCGAACACCGGGGAGCTGTTTTTT.

The table lists this clonotype with many counts. The chain links TRBV5-1 to TRBJ2-7; 7 nucleotides match TRBD2. Germline loops: CDR1 SGHRS, CDR2 YFSETQ. J lost 0 bases, V lost 3 bases, and 6 bases had no gene match. The CDR3 runs 15 residues. In DNA form, the CDR3 reads TGCGCCAGCAGCTCCCGGGGAGGGATCTCCTACGAGCAGTACTTC. It yields the protein CASSSRGGISYEQYF.

This clonotype was recorded many times. CDR3: CSASGDGDRDEDEQYF. The CDR3 DNA sequence: TGCAGTGCTTCCGGGGATGGGGACAGGGACGAAGACGAGCAGTACTTC. The V call is TRBV20-1, the J call TRBJ2-7, with 9 bases lining up with TRBD1. With 5 bases clipped from V and 5 bases from J, the junction kept 16 bases outside the gene matches. The CDR3 runs 16 residues. The V gene's germline CDR1 is DFQATT and CDR2 SNEGSKA (reference sequence).